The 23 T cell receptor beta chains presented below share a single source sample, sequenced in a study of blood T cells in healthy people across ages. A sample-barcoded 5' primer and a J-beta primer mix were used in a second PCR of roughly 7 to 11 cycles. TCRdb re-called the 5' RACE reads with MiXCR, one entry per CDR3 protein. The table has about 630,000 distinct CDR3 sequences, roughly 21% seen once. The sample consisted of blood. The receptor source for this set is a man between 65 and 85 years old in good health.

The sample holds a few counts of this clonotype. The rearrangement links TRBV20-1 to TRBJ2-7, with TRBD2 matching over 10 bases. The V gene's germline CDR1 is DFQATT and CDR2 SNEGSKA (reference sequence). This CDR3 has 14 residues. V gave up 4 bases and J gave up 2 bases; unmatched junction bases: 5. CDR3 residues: CSATGLAATYEQYF. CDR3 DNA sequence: TGCAGTGCTACTGGACTAGCGGCGACCTACGAGCAGTACTTC.

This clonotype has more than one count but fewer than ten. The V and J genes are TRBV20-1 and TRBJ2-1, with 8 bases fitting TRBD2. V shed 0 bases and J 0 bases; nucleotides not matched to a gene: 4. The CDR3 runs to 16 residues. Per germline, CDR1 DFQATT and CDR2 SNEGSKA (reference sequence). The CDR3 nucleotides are TGCAGTGCTAGAGAGAGCGGGGGCCGCTCCTACAATGAGCAGTTCTTC. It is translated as CSARESGGRSYNEQFF.

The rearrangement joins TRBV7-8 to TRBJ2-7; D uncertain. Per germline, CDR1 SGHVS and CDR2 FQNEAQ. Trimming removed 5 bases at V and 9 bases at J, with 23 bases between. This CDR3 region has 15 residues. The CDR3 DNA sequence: TGTGCCAGCAGCCTACCTAGTGTCTTATACCACGGGCAGTACTTC. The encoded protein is CASSLPSVLYHGQYF. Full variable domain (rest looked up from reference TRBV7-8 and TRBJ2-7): GAGVSQSPRYKVAKRGQDVALRCDPISGHVSLFWYQQALGQGPEFLTYFQNEAQLDKSGLPSDRFFAERPEGSVSTLKIQRTQQEDSAVYLCASSLPSVLYHGQYFGPGTRLTVT.

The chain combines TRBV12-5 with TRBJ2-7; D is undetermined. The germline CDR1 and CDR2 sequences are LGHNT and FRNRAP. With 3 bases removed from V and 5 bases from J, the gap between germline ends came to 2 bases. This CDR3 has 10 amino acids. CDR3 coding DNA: TGTGCTAGTGGTTTTAACGAGCAGTACTTC. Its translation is CASGFNEQYF.

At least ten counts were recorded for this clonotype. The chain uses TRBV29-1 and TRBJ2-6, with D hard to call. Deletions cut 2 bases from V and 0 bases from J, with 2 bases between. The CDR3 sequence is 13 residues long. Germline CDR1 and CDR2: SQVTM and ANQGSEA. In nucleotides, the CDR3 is TGCAGCGTTGAATCCTCTGGGGCCAACGTCCTGACTTTC. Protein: CSVESSGANVLTF.

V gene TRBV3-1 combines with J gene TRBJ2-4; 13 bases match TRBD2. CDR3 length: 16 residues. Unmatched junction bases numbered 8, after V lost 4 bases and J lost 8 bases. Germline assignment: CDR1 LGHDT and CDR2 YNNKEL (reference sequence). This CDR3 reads CASSRSGTSGKDIQYF. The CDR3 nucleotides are TGTGCCAGCAGCCGTTCCGGGACTAGCGGGAAAGACATTCAGTACTTC.

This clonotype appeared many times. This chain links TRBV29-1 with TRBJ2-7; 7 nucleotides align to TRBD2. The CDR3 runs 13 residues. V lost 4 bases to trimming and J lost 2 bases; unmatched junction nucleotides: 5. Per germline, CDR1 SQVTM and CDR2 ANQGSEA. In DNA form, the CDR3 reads TGCAGCGTTGCGCGGGAGCGGGCCTACGAGCAGTACTTC. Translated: CSVARERAYEQYF.

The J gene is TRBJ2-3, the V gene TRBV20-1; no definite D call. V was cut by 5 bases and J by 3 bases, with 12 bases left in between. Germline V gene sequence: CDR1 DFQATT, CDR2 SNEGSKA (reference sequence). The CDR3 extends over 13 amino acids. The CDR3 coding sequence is TGCAGTGCTTACTCCGAGGTGACAGATACGCAGTATTTT. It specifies CSAYSEVTDTQYF.

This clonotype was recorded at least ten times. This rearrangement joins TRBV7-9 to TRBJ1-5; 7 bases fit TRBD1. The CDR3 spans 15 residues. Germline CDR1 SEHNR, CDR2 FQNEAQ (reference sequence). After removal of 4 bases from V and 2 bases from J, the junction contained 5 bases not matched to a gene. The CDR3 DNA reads TGTGCCAGCAGCTACACAGGGGACGGCAATCAGCCCCAGCATTTT. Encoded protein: CASSYTGDGNQPQHF.

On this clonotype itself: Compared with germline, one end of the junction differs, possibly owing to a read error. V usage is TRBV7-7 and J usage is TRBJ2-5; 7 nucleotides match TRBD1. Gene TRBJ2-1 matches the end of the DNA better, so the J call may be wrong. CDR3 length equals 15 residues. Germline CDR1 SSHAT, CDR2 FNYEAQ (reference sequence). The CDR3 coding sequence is TGTGCTAGCAGCACCGACAGGGCTCCCGGCAATGAGCAGTTCTTC. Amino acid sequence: CASSTDRAPGNEQFF.

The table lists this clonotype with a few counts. The CDR3 protein is CASTKAGGAEQYF. CDR3 nucleotides: TGTGCCAGCACGAAAGCGGGAGGGGCCGAGCAGTACTTC. The rearrangement links TRBV12-3 or TRBV12-4 to TRBJ2-7; TRBD2 matches at 10 bases. This CDR3 is built from 13 residues. With 7 bases clipped from V and 6 bases from J, the junction kept 6 bases outside the gene matches.

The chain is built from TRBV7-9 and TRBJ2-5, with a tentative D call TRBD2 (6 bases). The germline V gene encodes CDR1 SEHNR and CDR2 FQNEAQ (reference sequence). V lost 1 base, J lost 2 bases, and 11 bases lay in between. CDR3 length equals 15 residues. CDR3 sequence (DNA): TGTGCCAGCAGCTTAGAAGGAGGGTCGCAAGAGACCCAGTACTTC. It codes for CASSLEGGSQETQYF.

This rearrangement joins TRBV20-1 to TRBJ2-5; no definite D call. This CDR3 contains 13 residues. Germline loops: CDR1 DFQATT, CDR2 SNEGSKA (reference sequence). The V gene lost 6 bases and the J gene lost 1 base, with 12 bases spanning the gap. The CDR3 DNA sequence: TGCAGTGCAGCGTTGTGGGGCCAAGAGACCCAGTACTTC. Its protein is CSAALWGQETQYF.

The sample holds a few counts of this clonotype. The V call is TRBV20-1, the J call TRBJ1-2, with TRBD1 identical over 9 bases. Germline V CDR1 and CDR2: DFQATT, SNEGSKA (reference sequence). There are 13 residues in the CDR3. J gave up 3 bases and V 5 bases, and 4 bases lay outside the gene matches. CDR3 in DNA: TGCAGTGCTCAGACAGGGGGGGACTATGGCTACACCTTC. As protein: CSAQTGGDYGYTF.

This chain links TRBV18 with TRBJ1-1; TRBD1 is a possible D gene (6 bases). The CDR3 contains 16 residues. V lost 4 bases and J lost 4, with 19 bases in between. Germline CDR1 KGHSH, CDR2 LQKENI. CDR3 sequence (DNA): TGTGCCAGCTCACTGTACGACGGATCGGGGGCCACTGAAGCTTTCTTT. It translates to CASSLYDGSGATEAFF.

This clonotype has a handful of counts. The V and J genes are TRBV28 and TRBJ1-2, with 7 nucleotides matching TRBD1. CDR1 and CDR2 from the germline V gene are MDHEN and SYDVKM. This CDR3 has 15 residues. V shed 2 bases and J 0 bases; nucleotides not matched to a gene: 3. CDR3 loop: CASSLGTAANYGYTF. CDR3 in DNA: TGTGCCAGCAGTTTAGGGACAGCCGCTAACTATGGCTACACCTTC.

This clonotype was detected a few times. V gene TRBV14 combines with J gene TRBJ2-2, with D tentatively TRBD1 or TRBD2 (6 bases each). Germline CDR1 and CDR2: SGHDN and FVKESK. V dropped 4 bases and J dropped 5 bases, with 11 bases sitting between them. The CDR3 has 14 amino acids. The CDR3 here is CASSPTGRTGELFF. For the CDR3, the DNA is TGTGCCAGCAGCCCAACAGGGAGGACCGGGGAGCTGTTTTTT.

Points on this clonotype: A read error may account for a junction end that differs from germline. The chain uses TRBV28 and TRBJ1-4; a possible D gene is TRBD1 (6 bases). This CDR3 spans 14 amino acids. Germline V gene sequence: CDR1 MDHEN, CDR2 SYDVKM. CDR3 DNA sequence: TGTGCCGGCAGTTTGGGGGGGGCCGGTGAAAAACTGTTTTTT. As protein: CAGSLGGAGEKLFF.

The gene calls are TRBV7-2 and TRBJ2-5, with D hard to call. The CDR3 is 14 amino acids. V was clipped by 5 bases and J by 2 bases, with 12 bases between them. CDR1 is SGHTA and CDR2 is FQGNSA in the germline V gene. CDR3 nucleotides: TGTGCCAGCAGCAGACATACTTCGCAAGAGACCCAGTACTTC. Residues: CASSRHTSQETQYF.

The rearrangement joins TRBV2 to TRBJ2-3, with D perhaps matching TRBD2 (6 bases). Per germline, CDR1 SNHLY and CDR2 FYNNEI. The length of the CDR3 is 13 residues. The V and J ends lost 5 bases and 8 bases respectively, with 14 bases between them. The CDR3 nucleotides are TGTGCCAGCAGTTCCCGGACTATTCCTACGCAGTATTTT. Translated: CASSSRTIPTQYF.

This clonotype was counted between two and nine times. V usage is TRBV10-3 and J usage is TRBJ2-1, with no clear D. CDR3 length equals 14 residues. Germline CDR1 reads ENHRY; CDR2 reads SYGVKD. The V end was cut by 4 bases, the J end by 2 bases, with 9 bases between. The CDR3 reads CAISAPGTYNEQFF. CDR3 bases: TGTGCCATCAGTGCCCCGGGCACCTACAATGAGCAGTTCTTC.

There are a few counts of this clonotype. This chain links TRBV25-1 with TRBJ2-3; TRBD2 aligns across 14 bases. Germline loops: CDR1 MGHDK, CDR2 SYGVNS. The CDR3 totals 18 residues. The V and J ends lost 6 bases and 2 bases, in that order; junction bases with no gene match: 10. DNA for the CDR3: TGTGCCAGCAGCAGACTAGCGGGAGGGCCCTCTAACACAGATACGCAGTATTTT. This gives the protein CASSRLAGGPSNTDTQYF.

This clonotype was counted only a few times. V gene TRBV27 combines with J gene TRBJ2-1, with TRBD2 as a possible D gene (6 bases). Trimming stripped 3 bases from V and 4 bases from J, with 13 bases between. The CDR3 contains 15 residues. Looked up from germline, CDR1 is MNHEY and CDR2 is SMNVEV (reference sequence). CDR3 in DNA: TGTGCCAGCAGTTTCGGCGGGGCGGCATACAATGAGCAGTTCTTC. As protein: CASSFGGAAYNEQFF.